The T cell receptor (beta chain) described here comes from a study of blood T cell repertoires in COVID-19. Overall study context: Italy, Spain and the United States were the sources of the convalescent and acute COVID-19 samples. From T cells, B-cell-depleted T cells, or PBMCs came the material, which was cDNA or gDNA.

Study members were between about 18 and 100 years old and lived in 24 US regions. Donors of Cohort 3 who recovered were those that had two negative PCRs, clearance, or symptom resolution. Measured with immunoSEQ multiplex PCR; TCRdb has only the in-frame clones, and not every one. The sample has some 490,000 clones; less than 90% are singletons. Germline-derived CDR1 and CDR2 are KGHDR and SFDVKD. CDR3 length equals 13 residues. V lost 9 bases to trimming and J lost 5 bases; unmatched junction nucleotides: 5. The genes are TRBV24-1 and TRBJ2-1; 8 bases agree with TRBD1. Sequencing was carried out using PBMCs or T cells enriched from blood (not recorded which). The clonotype comes from a woman between 55 and 75 years old who had recovered from COVID-19. This chain's CDR3 is CATQGARNNEQFF. In DNA, the CDR3 is TGTGCCACCCAGGGGGCCAGGAACAATGAGCAGTTCTTC.